This entry lists 16 T cell receptor beta chains sequenced from one sample in a study of blood T cell repertoires in COVID-19. This table comes from immunoSEQ multiplex PCR, and its TCRdb copy is limited to in-frame clones, with some not included. The data contain some 250,000 clones, roughly 87% of them singletons. The material sequenced was peripheral blood. These receptors all come from a woman in her 30s with acute or convalescent COVID-19.

The chain has TRBV10-1 and TRBJ1-1; tentatively, D is TRBD1 (5 bases). The germline V and J ends were trimmed by 5 bases and 5 bases, with 18 bases remaining between them. Per the germline V gene, CDR1 is WNHNN and CDR2 is SYGVQD (reference sequence). The CDR3 length is 15 residues. As DNA, the CDR3 is TGCGCCAGCAGTTTCCACGACAGTCAAGGGACTGAAGCTTTCTTT. Translation gives CASSFHDSQGTEAFF.

The chain links TRBV6-5 to TRBJ2-7; 9 nucleotides line up with TRBD1. The CDR3 totals 14 residues. With 7 bases clipped from V and 3 bases from J, the junction kept 7 bases outside the gene matches. Germline V CDR1 and CDR2: MNHEY, SVGAGI. CDR3 DNA sequence: TGTGCCAGCACTCTCGGGACAGGGTTCTACGAGCAGTACTTC. Translated, it gives CASTLGTGFYEQYF.

The rearrangement joins TRBV15 to TRBJ1-4; TRBD1 matches at 11 bases. This CDR3 spans 17 amino acids. V lost 4 bases to trimming and J lost 3 bases; unmatched junction nucleotides: 7. The germline V gene encodes CDR1 LNHNV and CDR2 YYDKDF (reference sequence). CDR3 sequence: CATSKGQGARPNEKLFF. The CDR3 nucleotides are TGTGCCACCAGCAAAGGACAGGGGGCGAGACCTAATGAAAAACTGTTTTTT.

The gene calls are TRBV10-3 and TRBJ2-7, with D possibly matching TRBD2 (6 bases). Germline CDR1 ENHRY, CDR2 SYGVKD. The CDR3 runs to 15 residues. V was clipped by 6 bases and J by 5 bases, with 20 bases between them. Here the CDR3 DNA reads TGTGCCATCAGCGACAGCGGGCGACCGCGGGACGAGCAGTACTTC. Its translation is CAISDSGRPRDEQYF.

The chain is built from TRBV6-2 or TRBV6-3 and TRBJ2-2; weak D call: TRBD2 (5 bases). This CDR3 contains 12 residues. Per germline, CDR1 MNHEY and CDR2 SVGEGT. Deletions cut 5 bases from V and 7 bases from J, with 8 bases between. The DNA of the CDR3 is TGTGCCAGCAGTCAACTAGACGGGGAGCTGTTTTTT. Protein sequence: CASSQLDGELFF.

The genes are TRBV27 and TRBJ2-1; 11 bases map to TRBD2. CDR1 and CDR2 (germline): MNHEY, SMNVEV (reference sequence). The CDR3 consists of 14 residues. J lost 8 bases, V lost 0 bases, and 0 bases had no gene match. CDR3 bases: TGTGCCAGCAGTTTATCACTAGCGGGGGATGAGCAGTTCTTC. Translating gives CASSLSLAGDEQFF.

V is TRBV29-1 and J is TRBJ2-7, with TRBD2 matching over 13 bases. The junction had 5 bases not matched to a gene; V was cut back by 4 bases and J by 5 bases. Germline V gives CDR1 SQVTM, CDR2 ANQGSEA. The CDR3 runs to 14 residues. The CDR3 DNA follows: TGCAGCGTTGCTGGACTAGCGGGAGCTAACGAGCAGTACTTC. Its protein is CSVAGLAGANEQYF.

This clone appeared a single time. The chain uses TRBV4-1 and TRBJ2-7; 11 bases fit TRBD2. J lost 4 bases, V lost 8 bases, and 10 bases had no gene match. This CDR3 region has 15 residues. The germline V gene encodes CDR1 MGHRA and CDR2 YSYEKL. CDR3 nucleotide sequence: TGCGCCAGCTGCAGACTAGCGGGGTTATCTTACGAGCAGTACTTC. Its protein product is CASCRLAGLSYEQYF.

The rearrangement joins TRBV6-6 to TRBJ1-1; D is unresolved. The V end lost 2 bases, the J end lost 2 bases, and 9 bases lay between the germline ends. The CDR3 loop spans 14 amino acids. Germline lookup yields CDR1 MNHNY and CDR2 SVGAGI (reference sequence). CDR3: CASSYGPVNTEAFF. CDR3 coding DNA: TGTGCCAGCAGTTACGGCCCAGTTAACACTGAAGCTTTCTTT.

The chain recombines TRBV16 with TRBJ2-7, with D hard to call. V was pared by 4 bases and J by 3 bases, with 4 bases between. The V gene's germline CDR1 is KGHSY and CDR2 FQNENV. This CDR3 has 11 amino acids. The CDR3 sequence is CASSPHYEQYF. The CDR3 nucleotides are TGTGCCAGCAGCCCACACTACGAGCAGTACTTC. Together with reference TRBV16 and TRBJ2-7, the CDR3 gives the full variable domain: GEEVAQTPKHLVRGEGQKAKLYCAPIKGHSYVFWYQQVLKNEFKFLISFQNENVFDETGMPKERFSAKCLPNSPCSLEIQATKLEDSAVYFCASSPHYEQYFGPGTRLTVT.

The rearrangement joins TRBV7-2 to TRBJ1-3; no clear D. CDR3 length: 14 amino acids. Germline CDR1 and CDR2: SGHTA and FQGNSA. With 3 bases removed from V and 3 bases from J, the gap between germline ends came to 9 bases. The CDR3 DNA sequence: TGTGCCAGCAGCTTTCTTCAGTATGGAAACACCATATATTTT. Protein sequence: CASSFLQYGNTIYF.

V is TRBV11-3 and J is TRBJ1-1; D ambiguous. The V gene's germline CDR1 is SGHNT and CDR2 YENEEA. The length of the CDR3 is 14 residues. With 4 bases removed from V and 1 base from J, the gap between germline ends came to 10 bases. CDR3 bases: TGTGCCAGCAGCTCCCCCCGACAGAACACTGAAGCTTTCTTT. Translating it yields CASSSPRQNTEAFF.

This chain joins TRBV5-1 and TRBJ1-2; D is unclear. The germline V gene encodes CDR1 SGHRS and CDR2 YFSETQ. V was trimmed by 4 bases and J by 2 bases, leaving 9 bases between them. The CDR3 totals 13 residues. CDR3 in DNA: TGCGCCAGCAGCGGGCAGATAAACTATGGCTACACCTTC. This translates into CASSGQINYGYTF.

The chain uses TRBV30 and TRBJ1-4, with TRBD1 matching over 7 bases. J was trimmed by 8 bases and V by 3 bases; bases with no gene match: 6. Germline V gene data show CDR1 as GTSNPN and CDR2 as SVGIG (reference sequence). CDR3 length: 13 residues. CDR3 amino acids: CAWRTRRGEKLFF. Here the CDR3 DNA reads TGTGCCTGGAGGACTCGCAGGGGGGAAAAACTGTTTTTT.

The chain links TRBV9 to TRBJ1-1; perhaps TRBD1 as D (5 bases). The germline CDR1 and CDR2 sequences are SGDLS and YYNGEE. V dropped 4 bases and J dropped 1 base, with 8 bases sitting between them. This CDR3 contains 13 residues. The CDR3 DNA reads as TGTGCCAGCAGCCACGGACAGAACACTGAAGCTTTCTTT. Translating it yields CASSHGQNTEAFF.

Only a few counts were recorded for this clone. This sequence joins TRBV19 and TRBJ1-6; 9 nucleotides match TRBD1. The CDR3 has 16 residues. V was pared by 4 bases and J by 10 bases, with 11 bases of the junction left unmatched. From germline, CDR1 is LNHDA and CDR2 SQIVND (reference sequence). DNA of the CDR3: TGTGCCAGTAGTACCAGGACAGGGGCCATGGGGTCACCCCTCCACTTT. Translating gives CASSTRTGAMGSPLHF.